A single sample is the source of the 8 T cell receptor beta chains below, sequenced in a study of T cell responses to AZD1222 COVID-19 vaccine. TCRdb's copy holds only in-frame clones and misses some; the assay was immunoSEQ multiplex PCR. The data contain 130,000 to 150,000 clones, over 85% of them singletons. Sequences were derived from peripheral blood, sampled on day 0 of AZD1222 vaccination. Receptors originate from an adult in good health.

In this sample, this clone turned up once. The genes are TRBV27 and TRBJ1-5; D is ambiguous. The ends were cut back, 1 base at V and 6 bases at J, with 16 bases in the middle. From germline, CDR1 is MNHEY and CDR2 SMNVEV (reference sequence). The length of the CDR3 is 16 residues. The DNA of the CDR3 is TGTGCCAGCAGTTTATTTTCCGGGCTGAGCGGTCAGCCCCAGCATTTT. This sequence encodes CASSLFSGLSGQPQHF.

The chain employs TRBV4-3 and TRBJ1-3; D is unclear. The CDR3 runs to 12 residues. CDR1 is LGHNA, CDR2 YSLEER, per germline. Trimming removed 8 bases from V and 4 bases from J, with 9 bases in between. Here the CDR3 reads CASGKMGNTIYF. Written as DNA, the CDR3 is TGCGCCAGCGGCAAGATGGGAAACACCATATATTTT.

This rearrangement joins TRBV11-2 to TRBJ1-1; D unresolved. V lost 0 bases and J lost 7, with 6 bases in between. This CDR3 has 12 amino acids. In germline, CDR1 is SGHAT, CDR2 FQNNGV. The CDR3: CASSLENLEAFF. The CDR3 DNA sequence: TGTGCCAGCAGCTTAGAGAACCTTGAAGCTTTCTTT. Full variable domain (remainder filled in from reference TRBV11-2 and TRBJ1-1): EAGVAQSPRYKIIEKRQSVAFWCNPISGHATLYWYQQILGQGPKLLIQFQNNGVVDDSQLPKDRFSAERLKGVDSTLKIQPAKLEDSAVYLCASSLENLEAFFGQGTRLTVV.

The chain links TRBV27 to TRBJ2-7; D may match TRBD1 or TRBD2 (5 bases each). The CDR3 covers 14 residues. Trimming removed 5 bases at V and 1 base at J, with 12 bases between. CDR1 and CDR2 from the germline V gene are MNHEY and SMNVEV (reference sequence). The CDR3 nucleotides read TGTGCCAGCAGTGGGGGAGCCAATTCCTACGAGCAGTACTTC. This gives the protein CASSGGANSYEQYF.

This chain uses TRBV19 with TRBJ2-2; D unclear. Germline assignment: CDR1 LNHDA and CDR2 SQIVND (reference sequence). V gave up 6 bases and J gave up 7 bases, with 18 bases separating them. This CDR3 contains 15 residues. The CDR3 region has the DNA TGTGCCAGTAGCCCCAGGTCCCGGTCACTCGGGGAGCTGTTTTTT. The encoded protein is CASSPRSRSLGELFF.

CDR3: CAKAGLGFGYTF. The CDR3 DNA is TGTGCTAAGGCGGGCCTGGGTTTTGGCTACACCTTC. The V call is TRBV30, the J call TRBJ1-2; D is uncertain. The germline V gene encodes CDR1 GTSNPN and CDR2 SVGIG (reference sequence). The CDR3 sequence is 12 residues long.

V gene TRBV2 combines with J gene TRBJ2-2, with D hard to call. The V and J ends lost 6 bases and 1 base respectively, with 12 bases between them. The CDR3 runs 15 residues. CDR1 SNHLY and CDR2 FYNNEI come from the germline V gene. The CDR3 coding sequence is TGTGCCAGCAGGGTAGGATCCTTGAACACCGGGGAGCTGTTTTTT. This translates into CASRVGSLNTGELFF. Filled out from reference TRBV2 and TRBJ2-2, the complete variable domain reads EPEVTQTPSHQVTQMGQEVILRCVPISNHLYFYWYRQILGQKVEFLVSFYNNEISEKSEIFDDQFSVERPDGSNFTLKIRSTKLEDSAMYFCASRVGSLNTGELFFGEGSRLTVL.

The genes are TRBV28 and TRBJ2-5; 7 bases are shared with TRBD2. This CDR3 contains 14 residues. V was clipped by 5 bases and J by 4 bases; unmatched bases: 7. Germline CDR1 is MDHEN and CDR2 is SYDVKM. The CDR3: CASSPPGLGETQYF. CDR3 DNA sequence: TGTGCCAGCAGTCCCCCCGGACTAGGAGAGACCCAGTACTTC.